These 32 T cell receptor beta chains share one sample of origin, sequenced in a study of blood T cell repertoires in COVID-19. Sequencing used immunoSEQ multiplex PCR; TCRdb keeps in-frame clones, though not all of them. This sample has tens of thousands of clones, with about 80% found just once. The specimen was peripheral blood. These TCRs come from a man between 65 and 85 years old with acute or convalescent COVID-19.

This chain links TRBV6-5 with TRBJ1-1; 7 bases line up with TRBD1. The junction had 10 bases not matched to a gene; V was cut back by 6 bases and J by 3 bases. Germline assignment: CDR1 MNHEY and CDR2 SVGAGI. The CDR3 is 15 amino acids. CDR3 in DNA: TGTGCCAGCAGATTTAGGACAGGCCGGGACACTGAAGCTTTCTTT. Translated, it gives CASRFRTGRDTEAFF.

This chain connects TRBV9 to TRBJ1-1; D call uncertain. Trimming stripped 1 base from V and 1 base from J, with 2 bases between. CDR3 length: 12 residues. CDR1 is SGDLS and CDR2 is YYNGEE in the germline V gene. This chain's CDR3 is CASSVQNTEAFF. In DNA form, the CDR3 reads TGTGCCAGCAGCGTACAGAACACTGAAGCTTTCTTT.

The chain joins TRBV5-1 to TRBJ1-2; D ambiguous. CDR1 SGHRS and CDR2 YFSETQ come from the germline V gene. V was clipped by 0 bases and J by 5 bases, with 11 bases between them. CDR3 length: 14 amino acids. The CDR3 reads CASSLDSLSYGYTF. The CDR3 region has the DNA TGCGCCAGCAGCTTGGACAGTCTGAGTTATGGCTACACCTTC.

The chain carries TRBV20-1 and TRBJ2-1; D possibly corresponds to TRBD1 (5 bases). Germline CDR1 is DFQATT and CDR2 is SNEGSKA (reference sequence). The CDR3 extends over 11 amino acids. Between the trimmed V and J ends, which lost 0 bases and 14 bases, there was a span of 11 bases. In DNA, the CDR3 is TGCAGTGCTAGAGATGGGCCAGGGAAGTTCTTC. It encodes CSARDGPGKFF.

The V call is TRBV4-1, the J call TRBJ2-1; D might be TRBD1 (5 bases). Per germline, CDR1 MGHRA and CDR2 YSYEKL. The CDR3 spans 16 residues. The germline V and J ends were trimmed by 0 bases and 2 bases, with 11 bases remaining between them. The CDR3 reads CASSQERGRPYNEQFF. The CDR3 coding sequence is TGCGCCAGCAGCCAAGAAAGGGGCCGTCCCTACAATGAGCAGTTCTTC.

V usage is TRBV12-3 or TRBV12-4 and J usage is TRBJ1-2; perhaps TRBD1 as D (6 bases). The CDR3 extends over 13 amino acids. Trimming shortened V by 2 bases and J by 3 bases, and 7 bases separated the two germline ends. The CDR3 protein is CASSLYRDYGYTF. DNA for the CDR3: TGTGCCAGCAGTTTATACAGGGACTATGGCTACACCTTC.

The chain combines TRBV10-2 with TRBJ2-7; 7 bases fit TRBD1. The CDR3 spans 24 residues. V trimming: 0 bases; J trimming: 1 base; junction bases outside the gene matches: 30. From germline, CDR1 is WSHSY and CDR2 SAAADI. CDR3 nucleotides: TGCGCCAGCAGTGAGTCGCCCGCCCTCGTGGAGGTTGCCGGCATCTACAGGGGTTCCTACGAGCAGTACTTC. Its translation: CASSESPALVEVAGIYRGSYEQYF.

The chain carries TRBV6-6 and TRBJ2-7; TRBD1 matches at 8 bases. Trimming took 5 bases from V and 6 from J; bases not matched to a gene: 9. Germline V gene sequence: CDR1 MNHNY, CDR2 SVGAGI (reference sequence). The CDR3 consists of 14 residues. In DNA form, the CDR3 reads TGTGCCAGCAGTCCGCCGGGACAGGCATCCGAGCAGTACTTC. Encoded protein: CASSPPGQASEQYF.

This clone occurred a few times. This sequence joins TRBV2 and TRBJ1-2; TRBD1 is a possible D gene (6 bases). V lost 10 bases, J lost 8 bases, and 17 bases lay in between. The CDR3 length is 12 residues. Germline lookup yields CDR1 SNHLY and CDR2 FYNNEI. The DNA for the CDR3 is TGTGCCACCTTTCAGGGGCTAGGGGGCTACACCTTC. Residues: CATFQGLGGYTF.

The J gene is TRBJ2-7, the V gene TRBV29-1; 11 nucleotides line up with TRBD2. J gave up 0 bases and V 6 bases, and 7 bases lay outside the gene matches. Looked up from germline, CDR1 is SQVTM and CDR2 is ANQGSEA. CDR3 size: 15 residues. The CDR3 loop is CSVLGLAESSYEQYF. CDR3 DNA: TGCAGCGTGTTGGGACTAGCGGAATCCTCCTACGAGCAGTACTTC.

The chain carries TRBV5-4 and TRBJ2-7; 7 bases line up with TRBD1. The length of the CDR3 is 13 residues. Trimming took 2 bases from V and 4 from J; bases not matched to a gene: 3. Germline CDR1 SGHNT, CDR2 YYREEE (reference sequence). The CDR3 is CASSFSQGYEQYF. The CDR3 DNA reads as TGTGCCAGCAGCTTTTCACAGGGGTACGAGCAGTACTTC.

This CDR3 is CASSAGTSGSTEQFF. CDR3 DNA: TGTGCCAGCAGCGCTGGGACTAGCGGGAGCACTGAGCAGTTCTTC. This sequence joins TRBV9 and TRBJ2-1; TRBD2 aligns across 14 bases. This CDR3 has 15 amino acids. The V segment lost 3 bases and the J segment 9 bases; nucleotides outside the gene matches: 5. The germline V gene encodes CDR1 SGDLS and CDR2 YYNGEE.

The chain uses TRBV21-1 and TRBJ2-6; the table's D gene call, TRBD1, was not cross checked with the DNA. TRBV21-1 is classified as a pseudogene. The CDR3 is 23 amino acids. This CDR3 is CASSKDKRGQGYPPLSGANVLTF. In DNA, the CDR3 is TGTGCCAGCAGCAAAGATAAAAGGGGACAGGGGTACCCGCCTCTCTCTGGGGCCAACGTCCTGACTTTC.

The chain employs TRBV5-4 and TRBJ2-3; 12 positions match TRBD1. CDR1 SGHNT and CDR2 YYREEE come from the germline V gene (reference sequence). The CDR3 totals 14 residues. J gave up 8 bases and V 9 bases, and 10 bases lay outside the gene matches. As DNA, the CDR3 is TGTGCCATAGCCCGGGACAGGGGGCCGGGTACGCAGTATTTT. It codes for CAIARDRGPGTQYF.

The chain recombines TRBV20-1 with TRBJ1-4, with D possibly matching TRBD1 (6 bases). The ends were cut back, 6 bases at V and 5 bases at J, with 16 bases in the middle. Germline CDR1 reads DFQATT; CDR2 reads SNEGSKA (reference sequence). There are 14 residues in the CDR3. CDR3 nucleotide sequence: TGCAGTGCAAGTATTGGACAGATAAATGAAAAACTGTTTTTT. Protein sequence: CSASIGQINEKLFF.

V and J are TRBV12-3 or TRBV12-4 and TRBJ2-1; no clear D. Trimming shortened V by 3 bases and J by 8 bases, and 11 bases separated the two germline ends. The CDR3 is 13 amino acids. The CDR3 DNA sequence: TGTGCCAGCAGTTTCTCCCGCTCGGATGAGCAGTTCTTC. Translating it yields CASSFSRSDEQFF.

V and J are TRBV28 and TRBJ2-2; maybe TRBD1 (6 bases). Trimming shortened V by 8 bases and J by 7 bases, and 14 bases separated the two germline ends. The CDR3 covers 13 residues. Germline V lookup: CDR1 MDHEN, CDR2 SYDVKM. CDR3 nucleotide sequence: TGTGCCAGCCGCACAGGGAAGAACGGGGAGCTGTTTTTT. This codes for CASRTGKNGELFF.

The CDR3 DNA follows: TGTGCCAGCAGTGAATATAGTCTCTTCCCTACGAGGACCGGGGAGCTGTTTTTT. Its protein is CASSEYSLFPTRTGELFF. The chain has TRBV25-1 and TRBJ2-2; no firm D call. The germline V gene has CDR1 MGHDK and CDR2 SYGVNS. The CDR3 runs to 18 residues. Trimming took off 0 bases at V and 5 bases at J, with 19 bases between the two ends.

The chain carries TRBV9 and TRBJ2-7; 10 bases align to TRBD2. The CDR3 consists of 15 residues. Losses at the gene ends were 3 bases for V and 0 bases for J; bases not matched to a gene: 3. The germline CDR1 and CDR2 sequences are SGDLS and YYNGEE. The CDR3: CASSASSGSSYEQYF. Written as DNA, the CDR3 is TGTGCCAGCAGCGCTTCTAGCGGGAGCTCCTACGAGCAGTACTTC.

The J gene is TRBJ2-7, the V gene TRBV30; D is uncertain. The CDR3 loop spans 12 amino acids. From germline, CDR1 is GTSNPN and CDR2 SVGIG (reference sequence). The V end lost 2 bases, the J end lost 5 bases, and 10 bases lay between the germline ends. For the CDR3, the DNA is TGTGCCTGGAGTCCTCGGTTCCACGAGCAGTACTTC. As protein: CAWSPRFHEQYF.

The V call is TRBV5-4, the J call TRBJ2-2, with 7 bases that match TRBD1. V shed 4 bases, J shed 4 bases, and the junction held 10 bases outside the gene matches. Germline V lookup: CDR1 SGHNT, CDR2 YYREEE (reference sequence). The CDR3 sequence is 16 residues long. DNA of the CDR3: TGTGCCAGCAGCCCCCTTGGCGCAGGGGGCACCGGGGAGCTGTTTTTT. It codes for CASSPLGAGGTGELFF. The whole variable domain, remainder taken from reference TRBV5-4 and TRBJ2-2, is ETGVTQSPTHLIKTRGQQVTLRCSSQSGHNTVSWYQQALGQGPQFIFQYYREEENGRGNFPPRFSGLQFPNYSSELNVNALELDDSALYLCASSPLGAGGTGELFFGEGSRLTVL.

This clone was observed a single time. The chain carries TRBV11-2 and TRBJ1-1, with 7 bases aligning to TRBD1. The V gene end was trimmed by 3 bases and the J gene end by 5 bases; junction bases not matched to a gene: 9. The CDR3 sequence is 15 residues long. CDR1 and CDR2 (germline): SGHAT, FQNNGV. The CDR3 spells CASSLGRGRETEAFF. CDR3 sequence (DNA): TGTGCCAGCAGCTTGGGAAGGGGGCGCGAAACTGAAGCTTTCTTT. Variable domain in full (rest from reference TRBV11-2 and TRBJ1-1): EAGVAQSPRYKIIEKRQSVAFWCNPISGHATLYWYQQILGQGPKLLIQFQNNGVVDDSQLPKDRFSAERLKGVDSTLKIQPAKLEDSAVYLCASSLGRGRETEAFFGQGTRLTVV.

This clone has just a few counts. This rearrangement joins TRBV4-1 to TRBJ2-1, with a tentative D call TRBD2 (5 bases). Trimming removed 0 bases at V and 9 bases at J, with 18 bases between. Germline V gene data show CDR1 as MGHRA and CDR2 as YSYEKL. The CDR3 is made up of 16 amino acids. DNA for the CDR3: TGCGCCAGCAGCCAAGACCCTACGGACTTCGGGCGTGAGCAGTTCTTC. Its protein product is CASSQDPTDFGREQFF.

The V call is TRBV28, the J call TRBJ1-1, with 7 bases fitting TRBD1. Germline V gives CDR1 MDHEN, CDR2 SYDVKM. V was clipped by 3 bases and J by 10 bases; unmatched bases: 2. The CDR3 length is 11 residues. The CDR3 nucleotides are TGTGCCAGCAGTTTGACAGGGCTAGCTTTCTTT. This translates into CASSLTGLAFF.

The chain combines TRBV11-1 with TRBJ2-5; 7 bases fit TRBD1. The CDR3 is 15 residues long. J lost 2 bases, V lost 5 bases, and 8 bases had no gene match. Germline values: CDR1 SGHAT, CDR2 FQDESV (reference sequence). As DNA, the CDR3 is TGTGCCAGCAGCCCTGGACAGGCCCCTCAAGAGACCCAGTACTTC. It encodes CASSPGQAPQETQYF.

The chain has TRBV6-5 and TRBJ2-7, with 8 bases identical to TRBD1. Germline CDR1 is MNHEY and CDR2 is SVGAGI. The CDR3 contains 13 residues. Unmatched junction bases numbered 3, after V lost 6 bases and J lost 2 bases. CDR3 sequence reads: CASSRGQAYEQYF. The CDR3 region has the DNA TGTGCCAGCAGCCGGGGACAGGCCTACGAGCAGTACTTC.

V usage is TRBV5-4 and J usage is TRBJ1-2, with TRBD1 matching 8 bases. Germline-derived CDR1 and CDR2 are SGHNT and YYREEE (reference sequence). This CDR3 comprises 14 residues. With 4 bases clipped from V and 2 bases from J, the junction kept 4 bases outside the gene matches. Written as DNA, the CDR3 is TGTGCCAGCAGCAGGACAGGGACAAACTATGGCTACACCTTC. This encodes CASSRTGTNYGYTF.

This chain uses TRBV5-4 with TRBJ2-3; 8 nucleotides align to TRBD1. The length of the CDR3 is 14 residues. Germline CDR1 reads SGHNT; CDR2 reads YYREEE (reference sequence). V trimming: 3 bases; J trimming: 4 bases; junction bases outside the gene matches: 4. The CDR3 loop is CASSWGQDADTQYF. The CDR3 DNA is TGTGCCAGCAGCTGGGGACAGGACGCAGATACGCAGTATTTT.

V usage is TRBV5-1 and J usage is TRBJ2-7; a possible D gene is TRBD2 (5 bases). The V end was cut by 5 bases, the J end by 2 bases, with 14 bases between. This CDR3 is 14 amino acids long. CDR1 is SGHRS, CDR2 YFSETQ, per germline. CDR3 coding DNA: TGCGCCAGCAGATTCCTTATCGGGACCTACGAGCAGTACTTC. Protein sequence: CASRFLIGTYEQYF.

The chain recombines TRBV19 with TRBJ2-3, with D tentatively TRBD1 (6 bases). The V end lost 3 bases, the J end lost 0 bases, and 7 bases lay between the germline ends. The germline CDR1 and CDR2 sequences are LNHDA and SQIVND (reference sequence). The length of the CDR3 is 14 residues. CDR3 DNA: TGTGCCAGTAGTATGGGGGCTAGCACAGATACGCAGTATTTT. Protein: CASSMGASTDTQYF.

The rearrangement uses TRBV5-6 and TRBJ2-3, with 13 bases aligning to TRBD2. The CDR3 sequence is 16 residues long. The V gene's germline CDR1 is SGHDT and CDR2 YYEEEE. Trimming at V came to 2 bases and at J to 4 bases, leaving 4 bases not matched to a gene. The DNA for the CDR3 is TGTGCCAGCAGCTTTGGACTAGCGGGAGCAGCAGATACGCAGTATTTT. Amino acids: CASSFGLAGAADTQYF. The full variable domain, rest sourced from reference TRBV5-6 and TRBJ2-3, is DAGVTQSPTHLIKTRGQQVTLRCSPKSGHDTVSWYQQALGQGPQFIFQYYEEEERQRGNFPDRFSGHQFPNYSSELNVNALLLGDSALYLCASSFGLAGAADTQYFGPGTRLTVL.

The rearrangement uses TRBV5-1 and TRBJ1-4, with D perhaps matching TRBD1 (6 bases). Trimming left V 3 bases short and J 5 bases short, with 14 bases between. The CDR3 is 15 amino acids. Germline V gene sequence: CDR1 SGHRS, CDR2 YFSETQ. CDR3 in DNA: TGCGCCAGCAGCTCGGCCGGGACACAGAATGAAAAACTGTTTTTT. Protein sequence: CASSSAGTQNEKLFF.